These 21 T cell receptor beta chains share one sample of origin, sequenced in a study of cytomegalovirus exposure and HLA in healthy donors. Amplification used 60 Vbeta primers and 13 Jbeta primers. Sequencing was performed with immunoSEQ multiplex PCR; in TCRdb, only in-frame clones are kept and a portion is missing. Here the sample spans roughly 150,000 clones, approximately 83% being singletons. The sequencing sample was made of PBMCs. The receptors stem from a male donor in good health and CMV-seronegative.

This chain joins TRBV30 and TRBJ2-3; TRBD2 might be the D (6 bases). Between the trimmed V and J ends, which lost 2 bases and 8 bases, there was a span of 11 bases. Germline V gene lookup returns CDR1 GTSNPN and CDR2 SVGIG (reference sequence). This CDR3 is 12 amino acids long. The CDR3 DNA reads TGTGCCTGGAGTCCAGGACTACGTACGCAGTATTTT. Its translation is CAWSPGLRTQYF.

The chain recombines TRBV7-9 with TRBJ2-3; perhaps TRBD2 as D (6 bases). The CDR3 contains 11 residues. With 3 bases removed from V and 14 bases from J, the gap between germline ends came to 12 bases. CDR1 and CDR2 from the germline V gene are SEHNR and FQNEAQ (reference sequence). The CDR3 loop reads CASSLGGDLYF. In DNA form, the CDR3 reads TGTGCCAGCAGCTTGGGGGGAGATTTGTATTTT.

The rearrangement joins TRBV7-2 to TRBJ2-7; D is possibly TRBD2 (6 bases). Germline CDR1 SGHTA, CDR2 FQGNSA. The CDR3 spans 16 residues. V was clipped by 3 bases and J by 5 bases, with 20 bases between them. The CDR3: CASSLGLPAAVHEQYF. CDR3 nucleotides: TGTGCCAGCAGCTTGGGACTCCCGGCGGCAGTCCACGAGCAGTACTTC.

This clone was observed a handful of times. The V gene is TRBV5-1, the J gene TRBJ2-3; 10 nucleotides line up with TRBD2. The CDR3 runs 15 residues. Trimming took 4 bases from V and 4 from J; bases not matched to a gene: 6. Per germline, CDR1 SGHRS and CDR2 YFSETQ. CDR3 DNA sequence: TGCGCCAGCAGCGCCAGCGGGAGGGCCGCAGATACGCAGTATTTT. Translation: CASSASGRAADTQYF.

The rearrangement links TRBV21-1 to TRBJ1-1; whether TRBD1, the table's D call, matches the DNA was not checked. TRBV21-1 is designated a pseudogene. This CDR3 comprises 15 residues. The CDR3 sequence: CASSNVGGWNTEAFF. In nucleotides, the CDR3 is TGTGCCAGCAGCAACGTAGGGGGCTGGAACACTGAAGCTTTCTTT.

The chain carries TRBV10-3 and TRBJ2-7; maybe TRBD2 (6 bases). Germline V CDR1 and CDR2: ENHRY, SYGVKD. V was pared by 6 bases and J by 2 bases, with 17 bases between. The CDR3 has 15 residues. CDR3 residues: CAISPGLGKPYEQYF. The CDR3, as DNA: TGTGCCATCAGCCCGGGACTCGGTAAGCCCTACGAGCAGTACTTC.

In this sample, this clone turned up once. The rearrangement links TRBV25-1 to TRBJ1-6; no clear D gene. Germline loops: CDR1 MGHDK, CDR2 SYGVNS. Trimming took off 7 bases at V and 8 bases at J, with 12 bases between the two ends. The CDR3 runs to 13 residues. CDR3 nucleotides: TGTGCCAGCACCGGTTCAGGTTATTCACCCCTCCACTTT. Encoded protein: CASTGSGYSPLHF. The full variable domain, completed using reference TRBV25-1 and TRBJ1-6, is EADIYQTPRYLVIGTGKKITLECSQTMGHDKMYWYQQDPGMELHLIHYSYGVNSTEKGDLSSESTVSRIRTEHFPLTLESARPSHTSQYLCASTGSGYSPLHFGNGTRLTVT.

The chain has TRBV6-1 and TRBJ2-2; no firm D call. This CDR3 contains 18 residues. Trimming removed 3 bases from V and 0 bases from J, with 17 bases in between. Germline CDR1 is MNHNS and CDR2 is SASEGT. CDR3 sequence: CASSDRLYTLTNTGELFF. The CDR3 DNA follows: TGTGCCAGCAGTGACAGATTATATACCCTCACGAACACCGGGGAGCTGTTTTTT.

The chain combines TRBV7-9 with TRBJ2-3, with D perhaps matching TRBD2 (6 bases). This CDR3 has 14 residues. Between the trimmed V and J ends, which lost 5 bases and 2 bases, there was a span of 11 bases. Germline V gene sequence: CDR1 SEHNR, CDR2 FQNEAQ (reference sequence). CDR3 loop: CASSVRDSTDTQYF. CDR3 DNA sequence: TGTGCCAGCAGCGTCCGGGACTCCACAGATACGCAGTATTTT.

Comments on this clone: The junction departs from germline at one end; a sequencing error may be responsible. Here the CDR3 DNA reads TGTGCCAACAGTTACGACGGGGGGGGCTACAATGAGCAGTTCTTC. Its translation is CANSYDGGGYNEQFF. The rearrangement links TRBV6-5 to TRBJ2-1; TRBD2 agrees at 8 bases. This CDR3 has 15 amino acids. The germline V gene has CDR1 MNHEY and CDR2 SVGAGI.

The rearrangement joins TRBV13 to TRBJ2-3; no definite D call. In germline, CDR1 is PRHDT, CDR2 FYEKMQ (reference sequence). The CDR3 loop spans 14 amino acids. The ends were cut back, 4 bases at V and 2 bases at J, with 10 bases in the middle. CDR3 nucleotide sequence: TGTGCCAGCAGCTCTGCGGAGTTCACAGATACGCAGTATTTT. Protein: CASSSAEFTDTQYF.

The chain combines TRBV6-5 with TRBJ1-2; 8 nucleotides match TRBD1. The CDR3 is 12 amino acids. The germline gives CDR1 MNHEY, CDR2 SVGAGI. The J segment lost 8 bases and the V segment lost 4 bases, leaving 3 bases of the junction unmatched. DNA of the CDR3: TGTGCCAGCAGTTGGACAGGGCAGGGCTACACCTTC. Translating it yields CASSWTGQGYTF.

V usage is TRBV5-1 and J usage is TRBJ2-7; possible D gene TRBD2, 5 bases. The V end lost 5 bases, the J end lost 2 bases, and 11 bases lay between the germline ends. Germline CDR1 SGHRS, CDR2 YFSETQ. This CDR3 comprises 13 residues. CDR3 DNA: TGCGCCAGCAGTAAGCTGGGAGCCTACGAGCAGTACTTC. This sequence encodes CASSKLGAYEQYF.

The J gene is TRBJ1-1, the V gene TRBV9; D might be TRBD1 (5 bases). There are 13 residues in the CDR3. From germline, CDR1 is SGDLS and CDR2 YYNGEE. Between the trimmed V and J ends, which lost 2 bases and 4 bases, there was a span of 9 bases. Written as DNA, the CDR3 is TGTGCCAGCAGCGTCCGGGGGACCACTGAAGCTTTCTTT. The encoded protein is CASSVRGTTEAFF.

The gene calls are TRBV7-9 and TRBJ2-5, with D possibly matching TRBD2 (7 bases). The DNA end lines up better with TRBJ2-7; the J call may be wrong. This CDR3 is built from 14 residues. Germline CDR1 SEHNR, CDR2 FQNEAQ (reference sequence). CDR3 sequence: CASSLSGGPYEQYF. The CDR3 DNA is TGTGCCAGCAGCCTCTCCGGGGGGCCCTACGAGCAGTACTTC.

This clone was seen a handful of times. This chain uses TRBV6-4 with TRBJ2-2; 7 positions match TRBD1. V dropped 0 bases and J dropped 6; count of bases not matched to a gene: 1. The CDR3 contains 14 residues. Germline lookup yields CDR1 MRHNA and CDR2 SNTAGT. The CDR3 spells CASSDSQGAGELFF. CDR3 DNA sequence: TGTGCCAGCAGTGACTCCCAGGGGGCCGGGGAGCTGTTTTTT.

The chain carries TRBV6-5 and TRBJ2-7, with D perhaps matching TRBD1 (6 bases). This CDR3 is built from 16 residues. V was pared by 2 bases and J by 3 bases, with 17 bases between. Germline V gives CDR1 MNHEY, CDR2 SVGAGI. CDR3 sequence reads: CASSYGQGTLVYEQYF. The CDR3 bases are TGTGCCAGCAGTTACGGCCAGGGGACATTAGTCTACGAGCAGTACTTC.

This clone turned up a few times. The chain links TRBV4-3 to TRBJ2-7; 8 bases are shared with TRBD1. There are 16 residues in the CDR3. V lost 4 bases and J lost 5; bases outside the gene matches: 13. The germline V gene has CDR1 LGHNA and CDR2 YSLEER. CDR3 DNA sequence: TGCGCCAGCAGCCTGGCCATAGGACAGGGACGCCACGAGCAGTACTTC. As protein: CASSLAIGQGRHEQYF.

This chain links TRBV4-1 with TRBJ1-4, with D maybe TRBD1 (5 bases). Germline values: CDR1 MGHRA, CDR2 YSYEKL. The V end was cut by 0 bases, the J end by 8 bases, with 13 bases between. The CDR3 has 15 residues. The CDR3 DNA follows: TGCGCCAGCAGCCAAGAACAGGACGGGCGCGAAAAACTGTTTTTT. Encoded protein: CASSQEQDGREKLFF.

This chain joins TRBV11-3 and TRBJ2-3; the match to TRBD2 covers 8 bases. This CDR3 comprises 15 residues. From germline, CDR1 is SGHNT and CDR2 YENEEA. The V and J ends lost 2 bases and 6 bases, in that order; junction bases with no gene match: 7. CDR3 coding DNA: TGTGCCAGCAGCTTAAACGGGAGGGCCGTTGATACGCAGTATTTT. It is translated as CASSLNGRAVDTQYF.

The chain combines TRBV7-8 with TRBJ2-7, with D tentatively TRBD1 (5 bases). The V gene's germline CDR1 is SGHVS and CDR2 FQNEAQ. The CDR3 is 16 residues long. Trimming removed 1 base from V and 6 bases from J, with 19 bases in between. The CDR3 is CASSLGGVGSQGEQYF. The CDR3 nucleotides are TGTGCCAGCAGCTTAGGTGGTGTAGGGTCCCAGGGCGAGCAGTACTTC.